Below are 22 T cell receptor beta chains sequenced from a single sample in a study of control samples from healthy donors and cancer patients. Data came from immunoSEQ multiplex PCR; TCRdb stores just in-frame clones and leaves some out. The table has some 140,000 clones, approximately 86% seen once; the top ten hold roughly 8.7%. The sequenced sample was blood. The receptor set was obtained from a woman between 25 and 40 years old in good health.

The V and J genes are TRBV30 and TRBJ1-6; 7 nucleotides line up with TRBD1. CDR3 length: 14 residues. V lost 5 bases, J lost 6 bases, and 7 bases stayed unmatched. CDR1 is GTSNPN, CDR2 SVGIG, per germline (reference sequence). CDR3 sequence: CAWGRQGVNSPLHF. The CDR3 region has the DNA TGTGCCTGGGGCCGACAGGGAGTTAATTCACCCCTCCACTTT.

V usage is TRBV5-1 and J usage is TRBJ1-1; TRBD1 aligns across 7 bases. Per the germline V gene, CDR1 is SGHRS and CDR2 is YFSETQ. This CDR3 spans 14 amino acids. The J segment lost 4 bases and the V segment lost 5 bases, leaving 8 bases of the junction unmatched. The CDR3 loop is CASSSTGVLTEAFF. In DNA form, the CDR3 reads TGCGCCAGCAGTTCTACAGGGGTACTCACTGAAGCTTTCTTT. Drawing the rest from reference TRBV5-1 and TRBJ1-1, the complete variable domain is KAGVTQTPRYLIKTRGQQVTLSCSPISGHRSVSWYQQTPGQGLQFLFEYFSETQRNKGNFPGRFSGRQFSNSRSEMNVSTLELGDSALYLCASSSTGVLTEAFFGQGTRLTVV.

The CDR3 spells CASSYLQGFQYF. In nucleotides, the CDR3 is TGTGCCAGCAGTTATCTACAGGGTTTTCAGTACTTC. This chain links TRBV28 with TRBJ2-4; TRBD1 might be the D (6 bases). This CDR3 has 12 residues. CDR1 MDHEN and CDR2 SYDVKM come from the germline V gene. Trimming left V 4 bases short and J 11 bases short, with 12 bases between.

This chain joins TRBV2 and TRBJ2-3, with 7 bases lining up with TRBD2. The trim removed 3 bases at V and 4 bases at J, leaving 7 bases unmatched. From germline, CDR1 is SNHLY and CDR2 FYNNEI. The CDR3 is made up of 15 amino acids. The CDR3 here is CASSERREKSDTQYF. The CDR3, as DNA: TGTGCCAGCAGTGAGCGGCGGGAGAAATCAGATACGCAGTATTTT.

This clone showed up just a few times. The chain employs TRBV28 and TRBJ2-3; D may be TRBD2 (6 bases). Germline lookup yields CDR1 MDHEN and CDR2 SYDVKM. This CDR3 has 15 amino acids. V shed 4 bases and J shed 1 base, with 12 bases lying between them. The CDR3: CASSYTSSRTDTQYF. The CDR3 region has the DNA TGTGCCAGCAGTTATACTAGCTCTCGCACAGATACGCAGTATTTT.

The chain recombines TRBV18 with TRBJ2-3; weak D call: TRBD1 (5 bases). V lost 6 bases and J lost 0, with 13 bases in between. This CDR3 region has 15 residues. Germline CDR1 KGHSH, CDR2 LQKENI. CDR3 region: CASSQGAASTDTQYF. The CDR3 coding sequence is TGTGCCAGCTCCCAGGGCGCGGCTAGCACAGATACGCAGTATTTT.

This CDR3 is CASSLAGDEETQYF. The CDR3 bases are TGCGCCAGCAGCTTGGCGGGGGACGAAGAGACCCAGTACTTC. This chain links TRBV5-1 with TRBJ2-5, with a possible D match to TRBD2 (6 bases). The CDR3 loop spans 14 amino acids. Germline assignment: CDR1 SGHRS and CDR2 YFSETQ. The V and J ends lost 0 bases and 3 bases respectively, with 9 bases between them.

The chain joins TRBV2 to TRBJ1-2; tentatively, D is TRBD1 (5 bases). Trimming pared 4 bases from V and 1 base from J, leaving 7 bases between. The CDR3 extends over 13 amino acids. The V gene's germline CDR1 is SNHLY and CDR2 FYNNEI. The chain's CDR3 is CASSGTSNYGYTF. The CDR3 nucleotides read TGTGCCAGCAGTGGGACAAGTAACTATGGCTACACCTTC. Based on the CDR3 plus reference TRBV2 and TRBJ1-2, the full variable domain is EPEVTQTPSHQVTQMGQEVILRCVPISNHLYFYWYRQILGQKVEFLVSFYNNEISEKSEIFDDQFSVERPDGSNFTLKIRSTKLEDSAMYFCASSGTSNYGYTFGSGTRLTVV.

The chain carries TRBV25-1 and TRBJ2-7; D possibly corresponds to TRBD1 (5 bases). The V end lost 3 bases, the J end lost 0 bases, and 12 bases lay between the germline ends. The germline V gene has CDR1 MGHDK and CDR2 SYGVNS. This CDR3 is built from 15 residues. The chain's CDR3 is CASSDAARVSYEQYF. In DNA form, the CDR3 reads TGTGCCAGCAGTGATGCGGCCAGGGTCTCCTACGAGCAGTACTTC.

The gene calls are TRBV5-1 and TRBJ2-1; no clear D. The CDR3 consists of 14 residues. Germline CDR1 SGHRS, CDR2 YFSETQ. The V end was cut by 2 bases, the J end by 0 bases, with 6 bases between. Here the CDR3 reads CASSFGDSYNEQFF. The DNA for the CDR3 is TGCGCCAGCAGCTTTGGCGACTCCTACAATGAGCAGTTCTTC. The variable domain in full, completed from reference TRBV5-1 and TRBJ2-1, reads KAGVTQTPRYLIKTRGQQVTLSCSPISGHRSVSWYQQTPGQGLQFLFEYFSETQRNKGNFPGRFSGRQFSNSRSEMNVSTLELGDSALYLCASSFGDSYNEQFFGPGTRLTVL.

The CDR3 DNA is TGCGCCAGCAGCTTGATGGGGATGAATCAGCCCCAGCATTTT. Protein product: CASSLMGMNQPQHF. V gene TRBV5-1 combines with J gene TRBJ1-5; D remains unclear. Trimming removed 1 base at V and 4 bases at J, with 9 bases between. The CDR3 totals 14 residues. Germline loops: CDR1 SGHRS, CDR2 YFSETQ.

The chain links TRBV7-9 to TRBJ1-6, with D possibly matching TRBD1 (6 bases). Germline values: CDR1 SEHNR, CDR2 FQNEAQ (reference sequence). V gave up 3 bases and J gave up 5 bases, with 8 bases separating them. The CDR3 runs to 14 residues. The CDR3 DNA is TGTGCCAGCAGCTTCCCAGGGGATAATTCACCCCTCCACTTT. Translation gives CASSFPGDNSPLHF.

Points on this clone: Other DNA sequences from this sample encode an identical CDR3 as well. The chain uses TRBV12-3 or TRBV12-4 and TRBJ1-1; tentative D call: TRBD1 (5 bases). CDR3 size: 13 residues. V lost 5 bases and J lost 1, with 8 bases in between. The CDR3 is CASSLGGNTEAFF. In nucleotides, the CDR3 is TGTGCCAGCAGTCTTGGGGGGAACACTGAAGCTTTCTTT.

Here the CDR3 DNA reads TGTGCCAGCAGTTCCGGGATCGGAAACACCATATATTTT. Its protein is CASSSGIGNTIYF. This chain links TRBV2 with TRBJ1-3; unclear D gene. Germline CDR1 SNHLY, CDR2 FYNNEI. The V gene lost 5 bases and the J gene lost 4 bases, with 9 bases spanning the gap. The length of the CDR3 is 13 residues.

The V call is TRBV2, the J call TRBJ1-6; no clear D. The CDR3 runs to 13 residues. Germline V gene sequence: CDR1 SNHLY, CDR2 FYNNEI. Trimming took off 7 bases at V and 8 bases at J, with 12 bases between the two ends. CDR3 sequence (DNA): TGTGCCAGCACCGAGGAGGGTCATTCACCCCTCCACTTT. Encoded protein: CASTEEGHSPLHF.

The chain carries TRBV18 and TRBJ2-3; 7 nucleotides line up with TRBD2. Unmatched junction bases numbered 3, after V lost 5 bases and J lost 4 bases. Germline V lookup: CDR1 KGHSH, CDR2 LQKENI. The CDR3 loop spans 13 amino acids. The CDR3 bases are TGTGCCAGCTCATACGGACTAGCAGATACGCAGTATTTT. It yields the protein CASSYGLADTQYF.

This clone was seen once. As DNA, the CDR3 is TGTGCCAGCAGTTTATCTGATGGAACAGGGGGCGCGTCCGGGGAGCTGTTTTTT. It specifies CASSLSDGTGGASGELFF. The V gene is TRBV27, the J gene TRBJ2-2; 9 bases agree with TRBD1. Germline CDR1 and CDR2: MNHEY and SMNVEV (reference sequence). The trim removed 0 bases at V and 6 bases at J, leaving 11 bases unmatched. The CDR3 has 18 amino acids.

There are many counts of this clone. The identical CDR3 is also encoded by other nucleotide sequences in the sample. This sequence joins TRBV29-1 and TRBJ2-1, with TRBD1 matching 7 bases. Germline CDR1 reads SQVTM; CDR2 reads ANQGSEA. With V trimmed by 1 base and J by 0 bases, 3 bases remained unmatched. CDR3 length: 15 residues. The CDR3 reads CSVEVWDSSYNEQFF. The CDR3 DNA is TGCAGCGTTGAAGTGTGGGACAGCTCCTACAATGAGCAGTTCTTC.

This chain links TRBV7-2 with TRBJ2-7, with D maybe TRBD1 (6 bases). This CDR3 region has 13 residues. The germline V gene has CDR1 SGHTA and CDR2 FQGNSA. The V and J ends lost 4 bases and 6 bases respectively, with 13 bases between them. The CDR3 here is CASSYRTGFEQYF. The CDR3 nucleotides read TGTGCCAGCAGCTACCGAACAGGGTTCGAGCAGTACTTC.

The J gene is TRBJ2-1, the V gene TRBV11-2; D may match TRBD1 or TRBD2 (5 bases each). Trimming pared 1 base from V and 0 bases from J, leaving 10 bases between. This CDR3 contains 16 residues. The germline V gene has CDR1 SGHAT and CDR2 FQNNGV. CDR3: CASSLGMGDSYNEQFF. CDR3 coding DNA: TGTGCCAGCAGCTTAGGGATGGGGGACTCCTACAATGAGCAGTTCTTC.

This chain joins TRBV6-2 or TRBV6-3 and TRBJ2-1; D possibly matches TRBD1 or TRBD2 (5 bases each). Germline lookup yields CDR1 MNHEY and CDR2 SVGEGT. This CDR3 comprises 15 residues. Trimming took 4 bases from V and 2 from J, leaving 12 bases between them. CDR3 sequence (DNA): TGTGCCAGCAGTTCCGGGACCAGTCCCTACAATGAGCAGTTCTTC. Protein product: CASSSGTSPYNEQFF.

The chain couples TRBV29-1 to TRBJ1-5; D is uncertain. Germline CDR1 SQVTM, CDR2 ANQGSEA. The germline V and J ends were trimmed by 4 bases and 3 bases, with 13 bases remaining between them. CDR3 length: 14 amino acids. The CDR3 sequence: CSVAQDAVNQPQHF. CDR3 nucleotide sequence: TGCAGCGTTGCTCAGGACGCAGTCAATCAGCCCCAGCATTTT. The whole variable domain, filled in from reference TRBV29-1 and TRBJ1-5, reads SAVISQKPSRDICQRGTSLTIQCQVDSQVTMMFWYRQQPGQSLTLIATANQGSEATYESGFVIDKFPISRPNLTFSTLTVSNMSPEDSSIYLCSVAQDAVNQPQHFGDGTRLSIL.